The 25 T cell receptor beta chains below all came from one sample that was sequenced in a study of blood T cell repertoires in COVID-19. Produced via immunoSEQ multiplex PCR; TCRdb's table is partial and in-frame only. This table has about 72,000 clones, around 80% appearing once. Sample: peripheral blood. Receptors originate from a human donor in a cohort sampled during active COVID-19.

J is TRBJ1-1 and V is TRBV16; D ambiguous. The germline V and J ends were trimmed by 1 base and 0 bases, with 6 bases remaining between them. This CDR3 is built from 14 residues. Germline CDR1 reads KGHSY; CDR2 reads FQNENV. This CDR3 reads CASSQWALNTEAFF. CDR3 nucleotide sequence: TGTGCCAGCAGCCAATGGGCCTTGAACACTGAAGCTTTCTTT.

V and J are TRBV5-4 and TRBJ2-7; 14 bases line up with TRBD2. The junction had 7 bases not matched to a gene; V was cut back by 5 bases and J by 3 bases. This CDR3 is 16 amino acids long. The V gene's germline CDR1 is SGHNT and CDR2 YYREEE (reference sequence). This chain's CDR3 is CASSPRLAGGHYEQYF. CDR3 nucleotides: TGTGCCAGCAGTCCGCGACTAGCGGGGGGGCACTACGAGCAGTACTTC.

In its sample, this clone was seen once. The chain's CDR3 is CASSYLGGGQPQHF. The DNA of the CDR3 is TGTGCCAGCAGTTACCTAGGGGGTGGTCAGCCCCAGCATTTT. This sequence joins TRBV6-2 or TRBV6-3 and TRBJ1-5; TRBD1 is a possible D gene (6 bases). The germline CDR1 and CDR2 sequences are MNHEY and SVGEGT. The CDR3 has 14 amino acids. V was shortened by 2 bases and J by 6 bases, with 11 bases between the two germline ends.

DNA for the CDR3: TGCGCCAGCAGGTCACCGGGACAGGGGAAAGCTTTCTTT. It encodes CASRSPGQGKAFF. This chain links TRBV5-1 with TRBJ1-1; 10 bases are shared with TRBD1. CDR1 SGHRS and CDR2 YFSETQ come from the germline V gene. The CDR3 has 13 amino acids. The V segment lost 5 bases and the J segment 9 bases; nucleotides outside the gene matches: 7.

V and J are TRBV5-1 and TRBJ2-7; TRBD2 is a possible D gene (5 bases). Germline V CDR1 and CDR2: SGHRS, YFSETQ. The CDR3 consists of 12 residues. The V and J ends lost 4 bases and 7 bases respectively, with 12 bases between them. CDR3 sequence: CASSPTSGEQYF. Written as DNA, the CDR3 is TGCGCCAGCAGCCCGACGTCGGGGGAGCAGTACTTC. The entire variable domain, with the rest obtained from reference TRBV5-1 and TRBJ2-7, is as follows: KAGVTQTPRYLIKTRGQQVTLSCSPISGHRSVSWYQQTPGQGLQFLFEYFSETQRNKGNFPGRFSGRQFSNSRSEMNVSTLELGDSALYLCASSPTSGEQYFGPGTRLTVT.

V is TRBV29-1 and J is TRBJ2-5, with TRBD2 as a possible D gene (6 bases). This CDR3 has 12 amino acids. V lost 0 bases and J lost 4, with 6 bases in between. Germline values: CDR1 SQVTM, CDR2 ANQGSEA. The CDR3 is CSVEEGGETQYF. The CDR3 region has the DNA TGCAGCGTTGAAGAGGGAGGAGAGACCCAGTACTTC.

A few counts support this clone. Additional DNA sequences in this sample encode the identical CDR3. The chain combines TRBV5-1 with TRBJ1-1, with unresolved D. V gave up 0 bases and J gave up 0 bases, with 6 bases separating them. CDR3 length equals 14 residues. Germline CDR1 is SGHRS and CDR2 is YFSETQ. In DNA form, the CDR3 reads TGCGCCAGCAGCTTGGGCCAGATGAACACTGAAGCTTTCTTT. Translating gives CASSLGQMNTEAFF.

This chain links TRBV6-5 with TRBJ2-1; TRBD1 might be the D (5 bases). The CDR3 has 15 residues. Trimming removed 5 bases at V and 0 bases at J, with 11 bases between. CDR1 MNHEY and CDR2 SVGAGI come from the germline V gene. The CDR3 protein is CASSPRQGSYNEQFF. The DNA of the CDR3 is TGTGCCAGCAGTCCCCGTCAGGGCTCCTACAATGAGCAGTTCTTC.

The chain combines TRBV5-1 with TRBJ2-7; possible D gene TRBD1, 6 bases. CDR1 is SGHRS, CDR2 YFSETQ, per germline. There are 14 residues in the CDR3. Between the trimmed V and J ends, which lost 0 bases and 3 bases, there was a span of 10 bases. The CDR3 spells CASSLGQVIYEQYF. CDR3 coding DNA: TGCGCCAGCAGCTTGGGACAGGTTATCTACGAGCAGTACTTC.

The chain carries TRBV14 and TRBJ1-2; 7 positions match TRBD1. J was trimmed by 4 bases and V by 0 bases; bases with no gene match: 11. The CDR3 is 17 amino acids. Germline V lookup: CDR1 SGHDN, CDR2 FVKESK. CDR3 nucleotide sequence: TGTGCCAGCAGCCAAGATTGGACAGGCACCTACTCCTATGGCTACACCTTC. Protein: CASSQDWTGTYSYGYTF.

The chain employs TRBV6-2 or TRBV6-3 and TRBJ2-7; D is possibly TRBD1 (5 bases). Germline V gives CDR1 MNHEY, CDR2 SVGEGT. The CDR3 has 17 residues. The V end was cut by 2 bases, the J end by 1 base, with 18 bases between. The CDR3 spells CASSYEAGKERSYEQYF. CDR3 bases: TGTGCCAGCAGTTACGAGGCAGGGAAGGAGCGATCCTACGAGCAGTACTTC.

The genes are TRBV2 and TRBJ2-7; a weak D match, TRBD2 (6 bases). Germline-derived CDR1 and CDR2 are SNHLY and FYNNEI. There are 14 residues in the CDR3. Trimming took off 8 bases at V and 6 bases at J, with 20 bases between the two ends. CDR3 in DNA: TGTGCCAGCGCGGTGGGAGGTTTTCTTCCCGAGCAGTACTTC. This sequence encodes CASAVGGFLPEQYF.

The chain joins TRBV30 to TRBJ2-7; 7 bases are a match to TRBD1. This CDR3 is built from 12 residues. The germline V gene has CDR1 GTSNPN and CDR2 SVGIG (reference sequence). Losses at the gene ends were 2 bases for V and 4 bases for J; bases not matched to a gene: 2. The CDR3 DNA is TGTGCCTGGAGTAAACAGGGGTACGAGCAGTACTTC. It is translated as CAWSKQGYEQYF.

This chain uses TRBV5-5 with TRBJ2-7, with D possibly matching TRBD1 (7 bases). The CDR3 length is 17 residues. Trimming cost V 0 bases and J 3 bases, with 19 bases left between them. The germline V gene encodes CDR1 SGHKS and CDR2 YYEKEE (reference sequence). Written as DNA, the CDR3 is TGTGCCAGCAGCTTGGCCGGGGGACAGCCAACGCTCTACGAGCAGTACTTC. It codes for CASSLAGGQPTLYEQYF.

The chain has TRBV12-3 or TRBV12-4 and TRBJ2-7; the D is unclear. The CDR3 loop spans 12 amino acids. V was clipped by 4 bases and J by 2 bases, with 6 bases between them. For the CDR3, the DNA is TGTGCCAGCAGTTCCCGGGCCTACGAGCAGTACTTC. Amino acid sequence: CASSSRAYEQYF.

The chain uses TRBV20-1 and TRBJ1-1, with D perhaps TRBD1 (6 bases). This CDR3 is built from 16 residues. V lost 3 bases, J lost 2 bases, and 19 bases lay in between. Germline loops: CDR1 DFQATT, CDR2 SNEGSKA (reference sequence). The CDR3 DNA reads TGCAGTGCTAGTGAGTGGGGGGGGACACGAAACACTGAAGCTTTCTTT. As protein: CSASEWGGTRNTEAFF.

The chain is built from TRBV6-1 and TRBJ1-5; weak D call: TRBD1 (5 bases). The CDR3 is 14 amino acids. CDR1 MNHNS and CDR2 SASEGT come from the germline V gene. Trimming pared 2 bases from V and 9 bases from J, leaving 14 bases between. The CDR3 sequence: CASSENHIGGPQHF. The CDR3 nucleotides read TGTGCCAGCAGTGAAAACCATATCGGGGGGCCCCAGCATTTT.

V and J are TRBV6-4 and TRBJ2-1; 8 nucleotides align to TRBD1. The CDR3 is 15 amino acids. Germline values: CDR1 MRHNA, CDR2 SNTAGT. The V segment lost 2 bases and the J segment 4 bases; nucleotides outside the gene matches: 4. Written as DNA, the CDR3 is TGTGCCAGCAGTGACCAGGGGGCTGGTTACAATGAGCAGTTCTTC. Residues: CASSDQGAGYNEQFF.

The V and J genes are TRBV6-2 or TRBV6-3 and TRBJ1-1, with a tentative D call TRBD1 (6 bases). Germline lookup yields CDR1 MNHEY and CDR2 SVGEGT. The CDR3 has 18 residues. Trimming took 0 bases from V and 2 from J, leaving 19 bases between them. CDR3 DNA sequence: TGTGCCAGCAGTTACTCGGTTTGGGGGCCGACGAGCAACACTGAAGCTTTCTTT. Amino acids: CASSYSVWGPTSNTEAFF.

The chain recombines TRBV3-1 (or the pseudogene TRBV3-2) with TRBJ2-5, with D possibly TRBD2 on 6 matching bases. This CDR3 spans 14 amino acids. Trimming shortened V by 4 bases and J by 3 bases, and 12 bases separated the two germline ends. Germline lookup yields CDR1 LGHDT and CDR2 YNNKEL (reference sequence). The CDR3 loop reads CASSPGTVKETQYF. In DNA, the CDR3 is TGTGCCAGCAGCCCTGGGACTGTAAAAGAGACCCAGTACTTC.

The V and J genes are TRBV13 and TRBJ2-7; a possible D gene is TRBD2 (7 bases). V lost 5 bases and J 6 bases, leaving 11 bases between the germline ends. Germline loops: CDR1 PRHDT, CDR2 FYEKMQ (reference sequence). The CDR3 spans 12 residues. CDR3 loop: CASSKGGREQYF. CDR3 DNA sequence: TGTGCCAGCAGCAAGGGGGGGCGCGAGCAGTACTTC.

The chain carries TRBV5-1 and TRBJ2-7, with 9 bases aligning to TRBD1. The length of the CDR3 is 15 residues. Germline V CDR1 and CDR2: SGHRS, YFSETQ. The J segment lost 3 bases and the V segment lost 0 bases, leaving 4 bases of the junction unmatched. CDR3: CASSLGTGVVYEQYF. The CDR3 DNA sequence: TGCGCCAGCAGCTTGGGGACAGGGGTCGTCTACGAGCAGTACTTC.

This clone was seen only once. CDR3 protein: CASSFTGTGNSGANVLTF. In nucleotides, the CDR3 is TGTGCCAGCAGCTTTACCGGGACAGGTAACTCTGGGGCCAACGTCCTGACTTTC. This chain uses TRBV28 with TRBJ2-6; 8 bases align to TRBD1. Trimming removed 6 bases from V and 0 bases from J; junction bases left unmatched: 10. The CDR3 totals 18 residues. CDR1 and CDR2 (germline): MDHEN, SYDVKM.

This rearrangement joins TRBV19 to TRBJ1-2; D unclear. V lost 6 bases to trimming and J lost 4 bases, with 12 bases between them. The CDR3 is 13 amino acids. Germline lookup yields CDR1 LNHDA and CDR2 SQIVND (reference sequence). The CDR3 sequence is CASRGRGGYGYTF. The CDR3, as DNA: TGTGCCAGTAGAGGGAGAGGTGGCTATGGCTACACCTTC.

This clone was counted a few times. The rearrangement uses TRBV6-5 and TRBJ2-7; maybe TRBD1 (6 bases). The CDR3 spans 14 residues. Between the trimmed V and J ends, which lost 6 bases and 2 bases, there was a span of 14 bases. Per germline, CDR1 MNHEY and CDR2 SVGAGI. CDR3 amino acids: CASSKGDKTYEQYF. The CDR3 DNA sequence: TGTGCCAGCAGCAAGGGGGACAAGACCTACGAGCAGTACTTC.